What follows are 14 T cell receptor beta chains derived from one specimen sequenced in a study of shared clonotypes between healthy human individuals. The table came from immunoSEQ multiplex PCR; TCRdb's copy has only in-frame clones and leaves some out. The repertoire has 2 million to 3 million clones, approximately 92% of them found once; the top ten carry roughly 0.13%. Sequencing input: naive CD4+ T cells sorted from blood. Noted subset: CD45RA+ positively selected. All receptors come from a young man in good health.

The CDR3 protein is CASSRFGGGSDTQYF. The DNA for the CDR3 is TGTGCCAGCAGCCGATTCGGGGGGGGGTCAGATACGCAGTATTTT. The genes are TRBV5-4 and TRBJ2-3; 8 bases agree with TRBD2. The CDR3 extends over 15 amino acids. The junction had 8 bases not matched to a gene; V was cut back by 4 bases and J by 4 bases. Germline assignment: CDR1 SGHNT and CDR2 YYREEE (reference sequence).

This chain links TRBV2 with TRBJ2-7; a possible D gene is TRBD1 (6 bases). Germline lookup yields CDR1 SNHLY and CDR2 FYNNEI. Between the trimmed V and J ends, which lost 6 bases and 4 bases, there was a span of 16 bases. The CDR3 runs to 14 residues. This CDR3 reads CASSNQGFGYEQYF. Here the CDR3 DNA reads TGTGCCAGCAGCAACCAGGGGTTTGGTTACGAGCAGTACTTC.

V is TRBV10-3 and J is TRBJ1-5, with D hard to call. The CDR3 length is 15 residues. Germline V gene sequence: CDR1 ENHRY, CDR2 SYGVKD. Deletions cut 10 bases from V and 6 bases from J, with 22 bases between. The CDR3 region has the DNA TGTGCCACCTCCCCTGAATTAGGGAAGGGTCAGCCCCAGCATTTT. It encodes CATSPELGKGQPQHF.

This clone came up once. This rearrangement joins TRBV20-1 to TRBJ1-4; D is undetermined. The CDR3 runs 10 residues. CDR1 and CDR2 from the germline V gene are DFQATT and SNEGSKA (reference sequence). The V end was cut by 3 bases, the J end by 12 bases, with 8 bases between. In DNA form, the CDR3 reads TGCAGTGCTAGGCGGCAGGAACTGTTTTTT. Translating gives CSARRQELFF.

The chain employs TRBV7-8 and TRBJ1-5, with D possibly TRBD1 on 5 matching bases. The CDR3 consists of 13 residues. CDR1 and CDR2 from the germline V gene are SGHVS and FQNEAQ. The V end lost 1 base, the J end lost 7 bases, and 8 bases lay between the germline ends. This CDR3 reads CASSLDRGQPQHF. In DNA, the CDR3 is TGTGCCAGCAGCTTAGATCGGGGGCAGCCCCAGCATTTT.

This sequence joins TRBV11-3 and TRBJ2-1, with D possibly matching TRBD2 (5 bases). There are 16 residues in the CDR3. From germline, CDR1 is SGHNT and CDR2 YENEEA. Trimming took 0 bases from V and 12 from J, leaving 21 bases between them. The CDR3 loop reads CASSLDRPSSGIGQFF. The CDR3, as DNA: TGTGCCAGCAGCTTAGACCGACCGAGCTCGGGGATTGGGCAGTTCTTC.

The V gene is TRBV7-2, the J gene TRBJ1-2; D gene unclear. Germline CDR1 is SGHTA and CDR2 is FQGNSA. CDR3 length equals 15 residues. Trimming stripped 5 bases from V and 1 base from J, with 14 bases between. CDR3 protein: CASSREQWVNYGYTF. The CDR3 DNA is TGTGCCAGCAGCCGAGAACAGTGGGTTAACTATGGCTACACCTTC.

This sequence joins TRBV6-6 and TRBJ1-2; D not resolved. The CDR3 totals 13 residues. Germline V lookup: CDR1 MNHNY, CDR2 SVGAGI (reference sequence). V dropped 4 bases and J dropped 4 bases, with 10 bases sitting between them. CDR3 sequence reads: CASSSPDPYGYTF. In DNA form, the CDR3 reads TGTGCCAGCAGTTCGCCAGACCCCTATGGCTACACCTTC.

The CDR3 nucleotides read TGTGCCAGCTCATCGGGACAGGAGAACACCGGGGAGCTGTTTTTT. As protein: CASSSGQENTGELFF. V usage is TRBV18 and J usage is TRBJ2-2; TRBD1 matches 8 bases. Looked up from germline, CDR1 is KGHSH and CDR2 is LQKENI. CDR3 length: 15 amino acids. V trimming: 5 bases; J trimming: 1 base; junction bases outside the gene matches: 3.

The chain has TRBV28 and TRBJ1-2; maybe TRBD1 (6 bases). The CDR3 extends over 15 amino acids. Looked up from germline, CDR1 is MDHEN and CDR2 is SYDVKM. Trimming cost V 4 bases and J 6 bases, with 18 bases left between them. In DNA, the CDR3 is TGTGCCAGCAGTTCACAGGGCAGGGTGGGTGATGGCTACACCTTC. It specifies CASSSQGRVGDGYTF.

The sample holds one count of this clone. The genes are TRBV4-3 and TRBJ2-6; D perhaps matches TRBD1 (6 bases). This CDR3 is built from 17 residues. The V end was cut by 0 bases, the J end by 3 bases, with 12 bases between. Looked up from germline, CDR1 is LGHNA and CDR2 is YSLEER. CDR3 protein: CASSQDLGAGGANVLTF. In DNA, the CDR3 is TGCGCCAGCAGCCAAGACCTGGGGGCCGGTGGGGCCAACGTCCTGACTTTC.

Comment on this clone: The sample contains more than one DNA sequence encoding this CDR3. The chain joins TRBV6-5 to TRBJ2-5; D call uncertain. Germline V lookup: CDR1 MNHEY, CDR2 SVGAGI. This CDR3 contains 14 residues. V dropped 2 bases and J dropped 1 base, with 8 bases sitting between them. The CDR3 DNA is TGTGCCAGCAGTTACAGTGTGGGCCAAGAGACCCAGTACTTC. It yields the protein CASSYSVGQETQYF.

This sequence joins TRBV9 and TRBJ1-4, with D tentatively TRBD1 (5 bases). The CDR3 runs to 16 residues. V lost 3 bases, J lost 6 bases, and 18 bases lay in between. From germline, CDR1 is SGDLS and CDR2 YYNGEE. This CDR3 is CASSGPSGGRDEKLFF. In DNA form, the CDR3 reads TGTGCCAGCAGCGGCCCCTCTGGGGGACGCGATGAAAAACTGTTTTTT. Filled out from reference TRBV9 and TRBJ1-4, the complete variable domain reads DSGVTQTPKHLITATGQRVTLRCSPRSGDLSVYWYQQSLDQGLQFLIQYYNGEERAKGNILERFSAQQFPDLHSELNLSSLELGDSALYFCASSGPSGGRDEKLFFGSGTQLSVL.

About this clone itself: This CDR3 is also generated by other DNA sequences in the sample. This sequence joins TRBV5-1 and TRBJ2-5, with a possible D match to TRBD2 (6 bases). The V gene lost 1 base and the J gene lost 5 bases, with 12 bases spanning the gap. CDR1 is SGHRS, CDR2 YFSETQ, per germline. This CDR3 is built from 14 residues. The DNA for the CDR3 is TGCGCCAGCAGCTTGTCGGGGGTTGTCGAGACCCAGTACTTC. Residues: CASSLSGVVETQYF. Full variable domain (missing parts from reference TRBV5-1 and TRBJ2-5): KAGVTQTPRYLIKTRGQQVTLSCSPISGHRSVSWYQQTPGQGLQFLFEYFSETQRNKGNFPGRFSGRQFSNSRSEMNVSTLELGDSALYLCASSLSGVVETQYFGPGTRLLVL.